A selection of T cell receptor beta chains follows, all from one sample in a study of read filtering for tumor transcriptome and immune sequencing. TCRdb re-derived calls from the reads in MiXCR, one entry per CDR3 protein. The repertoire has about 57,000 distinct CDR3 sequences, 20% to 25% of them found once; the top ten carry 17%. The source material was a population of CD138-negative cells sorted from bone marrow. The receptor set was obtained from a donor at least 40 years old with multiple myeloma. CDR3s leave out the opening cysteine and the closing phenylalanine or tryptophan.

>12|TRBV23-1|TRBJ2-7
ASRPRTGSYEQY
>13|TRBV28|TRBJ1-3
ASVEGGEGGNTIY
>14|TRBV11-2|TRBJ2-5
ASSQSGTSGSETQY
>14|TRBV7-6|TRBJ2-6
ASSPTQGAGANVLT
>14|TRBV7-9|TRBJ2-2
ASRTSGTLGTGELF
>11|TRBV7-9|TRBJ2-2
ASSLERTGELF
>12|TRBV6-2/TRBV6-3|TRBJ1-1
ASRQGPVDTEAF
>15|TRBV20-1|TRBJ1-1
SGDRGSVISMNTEAF
>13|TRBV4-1|TRBJ1-1
ASSHDKGGGAEAF
>11|TRBV29-1|TRBJ2-3
SVDLRSTDTQY
>9|TRBV14|TRBJ1-1
ASSHGGLAF
>13|TRBV27|TRBJ1-5
ASKSGTGLNQPQH
>15|TRBV7-2|TRBJ2-1
ASSFLRSASSYNEQF
>12|TRBV6-5|TRBJ2-1
ASSPDFRGNEQF
>10|TRBV25-1|TRBJ2-2
ASSQGFGELF
>14|TRBV19|TRBJ2-3
ASSMAAGRGTDTQY
>12|TRBV11-2|TRBJ1-3
ASSLDTLGDTIY
>15|TRBV24-1|TRBJ2-3
ATSDPQFRGGTDTQY
>18|TRBV28|TRBJ2-1
ASSYIRGLAGGSSYNEQF
>11|TRBV27|TRBJ1-2
ASSLTGQSGYT
>14|TRBV14|TRBJ1-5
ASSGNRGRSNQPQH
>12|TRBV2|TRBJ1-1
ASIGGLGNTEAF
>12|TRBV6-2/TRBV6-3|TRBJ1-1
ASREPGQGGRAF
>11|TRBV19|TRBJ1-4
ASSQNRDEKLF
>9|TRBV12-3/TRBV12-4|TRBJ2-1
ASSANNEQF
>10|TRBV2|TRBJ2-5
ASRSSEETQY